Listed here are 32 T cell receptor beta chains from one sample, sequenced in a study of tumor-infiltrating lymphocytes in primary liver carcinoma. Total RNA amounting to 500 ng was the source from which TCR beta cDNA was made with a constant-region primer. Construction of TCR beta libraries relied on three successive nested multiplex PCR rounds employing slightly modified ARM-PCR. Forward primers for TRBV1-TRBV30 and a C-beta reverse primer served the first two PCR rounds, at 10 cycles each. TCRdb redid the calling of the multiplex PCR reads with MiXCR, one entry per CDR3 protein. This table holds approximately 310,000 distinct CDR3 sequences, less than 75% found once. Both blood RNA, taken from unsorted whole blood, and germline DNA were extracted. The sample taken for sequencing was peripheral blood. These TCRs come from a man in his forties or fifties with primary liver carcinoma and hepatitis B virus infection.

The chain has TRBV11-2 and TRBJ2-5; 11 nucleotides agree with TRBD2. With 10 bases clipped from V and 1 base from J, the junction kept 8 bases outside the gene matches. Germline values: CDR1 SGHAT, CDR2 FQNNGV. The CDR3 length is 15 residues. The CDR3 DNA is TGTGCCATCAACACGGGACTAGCGGTCCAAGAGACCCAGTACTTC. This translates into CAINTGLAVQETQYF. Combining the CDR3 with reference TRBV11-2 and TRBJ2-5 gives the whole variable domain EAGVAQSPRYKIIEKRQSVAFWCNPISGHATLYWYQQILGQGPKLLIQFQNNGVVDDSQLPKDRFSAERLKGVDSTLKIQPAKLEDSAVYLCAINTGLAVQETQYFGPGTRLLVL.

Comments on this clonotype: One end of the junction fails to match germline, which may point to a read error. The CDR3 loop reads CASRVGLGGLDEQCF. The DNA of the CDR3 is TGTGCCAGCAGGGTAGGCTTGGGCGGTCTCGACGAGCAGTGCTTC. The chain carries TRBV5-5 and TRBJ2-7; unclear D gene. This CDR3 is built from 15 residues. CDR1 is SGHKS and CDR2 is YYEKEE in the germline V gene (reference sequence). Complete variable domain (other parts from reference TRBV5-5 and TRBJ2-7): DAGVTQSPTHLIKTRGQQVTLRCSPISGHKSVSWYQQVLGQGPQFIFQYYEKEERGRGNFPDRFSARQFPNYSSELNVNALLLGDSALYLCASRVGLGGLDEQCFGPGTRLTVT.

A few counts support this clonotype. The chain combines TRBV5-1 with TRBJ2-3; perhaps TRBD2 as D (5 bases). V was cut by 6 bases and J by 2 bases, with 13 bases left in between. This CDR3 is 14 amino acids long. The V gene's germline CDR1 is SGHRS and CDR2 YFSETQ. The CDR3 is CASNLFGDTDTQYF. CDR3 bases: TGCGCCAGCAACCTCTTCGGGGACACAGATACGCAGTATTTT.

A note on this clonotype: It may be a read error: a sequence one base away is much more abundant. The chain is built from TRBV6-1 and TRBJ1-6; D is unresolved. The CDR3 has 14 residues. Germline loops: CDR1 MNHNS, CDR2 SASEGT. CDR3 protein: CAGSTGPYSSPLHF. The CDR3 region has the DNA TGTGCCGGGTCGACGGGCCCCTATAGTTCACCCCTCCACTTT.

This clonotype was seen a single time. Because it lacks the conserved phenylalanine or tryptophan at the end, this CDR3 is likely a read error. The chain combines TRBV29-1 with TRBJ1-2, with D perhaps matching TRBD1 (5 bases). The V and J ends lost 1 base and 11 bases respectively, with 11 bases between them. This CDR3 is 11 amino acids long. The V gene's germline CDR1 is SQVTM and CDR2 ANQGSEA. The CDR3, as DNA: TGCAGCGTTGAAGCGGGGGGAGGTTACACCTTA. Its protein is CSVEAGGGYTL.

Details on this clonotype: Lacking the conserved final phenylalanine or tryptophan, this CDR3 likely reflects a read error. V and J are TRBV12-3 or TRBV12-4 and TRBJ2-3; no definite D call. The V and J ends lost 2 bases and 9 bases respectively, with 6 bases between them. The CDR3 loop spans 11 amino acids. CDR3: CASSLRGTQYY. The CDR3 bases are TGTGCCAGCAGTTTACGTGGCACGCAGTATTAT.

Remarks on this clonotype: An end of the junction does not agree with germline; a read error may underlie this. The DNA of the CDR3 is TGCGCCAGGAGCACAGGAGGACGCCGTACACCTCAAGAGACCCAGTACTTC. It specifies CARSTGGRRTPQETQYF. J is TRBJ2-5 and V is TRBV11-1, with D perhaps assigned TRBD1 or TRBD2 (5 bases each). Germline values: CDR1 SGHAT, CDR2 FQDESV (reference sequence). This CDR3 has 17 residues.

The V call is TRBV5-1, the J call TRBJ2-7, with D maybe TRBD2 (7 bases). CDR1 and CDR2 from the germline V gene are SGHRS and YFSETQ. Trimming removed 9 bases from V and 3 bases from J, with 19 bases in between. CDR3 length: 14 amino acids. CDR3 sequence reads: CATSFLGGGYEQYF. CDR3 DNA sequence: TGCGCCACCAGTTTCCTGGGAGGGGGCTACGAGCAGTACTTC.

V and J are TRBV28 and TRBJ2-3, with 8 bases fitting TRBD2. After removal of 4 bases from V and 13 bases from J, the junction contained 19 bases not matched to a gene. The CDR3 is made up of 16 amino acids. Germline assignment: CDR1 MDHEN and CDR2 SYDVKM. The CDR3 DNA reads TGTGCCAGCAGTTCGTTCGGGGGGGCGGCTGTCAGTATAAAGTATTTT. This codes for CASSSFGGAAVSIKYF.

The chain joins TRBV11-2 to TRBJ1-1; D may be TRBD1 (5 bases). Germline CDR1 is SGHAT and CDR2 is FQNNGV. The CDR3 is 16 amino acids. V lost 5 bases and J 7 bases, leaving 23 bases between the germline ends. CDR3 bases: TGTGCCAGCAGCCCTCCTTGGGCAGCGGGGGTTAATGAAGCTTTCTTT. This codes for CASSPPWAAGVNEAFF.

Points on this clonotype: Possible read error: a much larger clone is one base away. The V gene is TRBV6-1, the J gene TRBJ2-3; possible D gene TRBD1, 6 bases. Trimming stripped 7 bases from V and 6 bases from J, with 17 bases between. This CDR3 has 14 amino acids. Germline values: CDR1 MNHNS, CDR2 SASEGT. Here the CDR3 DNA reads TGTGCCAGCAATAGAGGGACAACTAGTGATACGCAGTATTTT. Translated: CASNRGTTSDTQYF.

This clonotype was detected only once. The final CDR3 position lacks the conserved phenylalanine or tryptophan, pointing to a likely read error. Because the CDR3's place on the DNA is in doubt, the DNA is left out and the CDR3 is given as listed by TCRdb. The chain recombines TRBV10-3 with TRBJ1-1; no DNA check was done on the table's D call, TRBD1. Including both end residues, the CDR3 is 16 amino acids long. CDR1 is ENHRY and CDR2 is SYGVKD in the germline V gene. The CDR3 here is CAISPSPGTGAFEVFL.

The table lists this clonotype with a few counts. This CDR3 fails to terminate in the conserved phenylalanine or tryptophan, so it likely reflects a read error. The chain carries TRBV11-2 and TRBJ2-1, with D perhaps given as TRBD1 or TRBD2 (6 bases each). Between the trimmed V and J ends, which lost 9 bases and 9 bases, there was a span of 27 bases. The CDR3 is 16 amino acids. Per germline, CDR1 SGHAT and CDR2 FQNNGV. The CDR3 loop reads CASSLGGGNGVGEQFL. The CDR3 bases are TGTGCCAGTAGCCTCGGGGGCGGCAATGGTGTTGGTGAGCAGTTCCTC.

The chain couples TRBV11-2 to TRBJ1-5; weak D call: TRBD1 (6 bases). Between the trimmed V and J ends, which lost 1 base and 4 bases, there was a span of 11 bases. CDR3 length: 15 residues. Per the germline V gene, CDR1 is SGHAT and CDR2 is FQNNGV. The CDR3 protein is CASSLGTGANQPQHF. Here the CDR3 DNA reads TGTGCCAGCAGCTTAGGCACGGGGGCGAATCAGCCCCAGCATTTT. The full variable domain, its missing parts supplied by reference TRBV11-2 and TRBJ1-5, is EAGVAQSPRYKIIEKRQSVAFWCNPISGHATLYWYQQILGQGPKLLIQFQNNGVVDDSQLPKDRFSAERLKGVDSTLKIQPAKLEDSAVYLCASSLGTGANQPQHFGDGTRLSIL.

The rearrangement links TRBV6-1 to TRBJ1-2; no reliable D call. The germline CDR1 and CDR2 sequences are MNHNS and SASEGT. The CDR3 consists of 12 residues. V was cut by 6 bases and J by 2 bases, with 7 bases left in between. The CDR3 bases are TGTGCCAGCAGGGACTGGAACTATGGCTACACCTTC. Translating it yields CASRDWNYGYTF.

On this clonotype itself: The junction and the germline gene differ at one end; a read error may be behind it. The chain is built from TRBV11-1 and TRBJ2-7; D possibly matches TRBD1 or TRBD2 (6 bases each). There are 15 residues in the CDR3. The germline V gene has CDR1 SGHAT and CDR2 FQDESV (reference sequence). The CDR3 DNA sequence: TGTGCCAGCACCTTAGGAGTGGTCGGGGGCTACGAACAGTACTTC. Amino acid sequence: CASTLGVVGGYEQYF.

As DNA, the CDR3 is TGCAGCGTCACTAGACAGGGGGCAGTATCTGGGATCAACGTCCTGACTTTC. Its translation is CSVTRQGAVSGINVLTF. The chain combines TRBV29-1 with TRBJ2-6, with TRBD1 matching 10 bases. The J segment lost 9 bases and the V segment lost 6 bases, leaving 17 bases of the junction unmatched. This CDR3 has 17 residues. Germline CDR1 SQVTM, CDR2 ANQGSEA.

This clonotype was detected once. A much larger clone is a single base away; this may be a read error. The chain links TRBV5-1 to TRBJ2-2; TRBD2 matches 8 bases. The V gene end was trimmed by 9 bases and the J gene end by 1 base; junction bases not matched to a gene: 8. Germline values: CDR1 SGHRS, CDR2 YFSETQ. This CDR3 is 15 amino acids long. The CDR3 loop reads CATKAGAQNTGELFF. CDR3 DNA: TGCGCCACCAAAGCGGGAGCTCAGAACACCGGGGAGCTGTTTTTT.

Details on this clonotype: This may come from a read error, since a much larger clone is one base off. Likely a read error: the CDR3 ends without its conserved phenylalanine or tryptophan. The chain couples TRBV12-3 or TRBV12-4 to TRBJ2-7, with 11 bases matching TRBD2. The CDR3 consists of 16 residues. Trimming took 6 bases from V and 6 from J; bases not matched to a gene: 13. CDR3 sequence: CASSRSLAGANSEQYI. The CDR3, as DNA: TGTGCCAGCAGCCGATCACTAGCGGGAGCGAACTCCGAGCAGTACATC.

With respect to this clonotype: The conserved final phenylalanine or tryptophan is absent from the CDR3, which likely points to a read error. This chain uses TRBV11-1 with TRBJ2-7; a weak D match, TRBD1 (5 bases). The ends were cut back, 6 bases at V and 5 bases at J, with 14 bases in the middle. This CDR3 is built from 13 residues. Germline lookup yields CDR1 SGHAT and CDR2 FQDESV (reference sequence). The CDR3 region has the DNA TGTGCCAGCAGGGAAGACAGTGGGGACGAGCAGTACACC. It specifies CASREDSGDEQYT.

On this clonotype: This likely comes from a read error, as the CDR3 has no conserved phenylalanine or tryptophan at its end. The rearrangement uses TRBV29-1 and TRBJ2-7; 12 bases align to TRBD1. V dropped 5 bases and J dropped 4; count of bases not matched to a gene: 9. The CDR3 consists of 15 residues. Per germline, CDR1 SQVTM and CDR2 ANQGSEA. This CDR3 is CSVSRGTGGSYEQYI. In DNA form, the CDR3 reads TGCAGCGTTTCGCGCGGGACAGGGGGCTCGTACGAGCAGTACATC.

This clonotype occurred many times. The J gene is TRBJ2-5, the V gene TRBV12-3 or TRBV12-4, with D unclear. This CDR3 region has 10 residues. Trimming took off 1 base at V and 6 bases at J, with 0 bases between the two ends. The CDR3 protein is CASSLETQYF. CDR3 DNA: TGTGCCAGCAGTTTAGAGACCCAGTACTTC.

About this clonotype: A much larger clonotype is one base distant, so this may be a read error. The V call is TRBV5-4, the J call TRBJ2-5, with 8 positions matching TRBD1. Germline V gives CDR1 SGHNT, CDR2 YYREEE (reference sequence). The CDR3 sequence is 14 residues long. V trimming: 5 bases; J trimming: 2 bases; junction bases outside the gene matches: 5. In DNA, the CDR3 is TGTGCCAGCAGGTTTAACAGGGGGCAAGAGACCCAGTACTTC. This sequence encodes CASRFNRGQETQYF.

As regards this clonotype: Being one base from a much bigger clone, this may be a read error. The chain recombines TRBV5-6 with TRBJ2-2; the match to TRBD2 covers 8 bases. The CDR3 has 17 amino acids. After removal of 5 bases from V and 5 bases from J, the junction contained 14 bases not matched to a gene. Germline V gene lookup returns CDR1 SGHDT and CDR2 YYEEEE. The CDR3 protein is CASRLWGLVRTTGELFF. The CDR3 region has the DNA TGTGCCAGCAGGTTATGGGGACTAGTGCGGACAACCGGGGAGCTGTTTTTT.

Note on this clonotype: A much larger clone sits a single nucleotide away, making a read error possible. This chain links TRBV6-2 or TRBV6-3 with TRBJ2-3; D is undetermined. Germline CDR1 reads MNHEY; CDR2 reads SVGEGT. CDR3 length equals 13 residues. The V gene lost 5 bases and the J gene lost 3 bases, with 9 bases spanning the gap. The CDR3 sequence: CASSASRTDTQYF. DNA of the CDR3: TGTGCCAGCAGTGCTTCGCGGACAGATACGCAGTATTTT.

This clonotype was observed once. This may stem from a read error, because a much larger clone lies one nucleotide away. The chain links TRBV12-3 or TRBV12-4 to TRBJ2-5; D gene unclear. V was clipped by 5 bases and J by 4 bases, with 8 bases between them. The CDR3 spans 12 residues. CDR3 coding DNA: TGTGCCAGCAGTCACTGGGGAGAGACCCAGTACTTC. Translating it yields CASSHWGETQYF.

This clonotype was counted a few times. Just one base apart from a much larger clone, this may be a read error. The chain links TRBV6-1 to TRBJ2-5; D tentatively fits TRBD1 or TRBD2 (5 bases each). Germline CDR1 MNHNS, CDR2 SASEGT. The CDR3 is made up of 15 amino acids. The DNA of the CDR3 is TGTACCAGCAGACGGGACCCCTGGGTATCAGAGACCCAGTACTTC. It specifies CTSRRDPWVSETQYF.

V and J are TRBV11-3 and TRBJ1-1; D might be TRBD1 (5 bases). The V gene's germline CDR1 is SGHNT and CDR2 YENEEA. Trimming cost V 5 bases and J 11 bases, with 18 bases left between them. The CDR3 sequence is 13 residues long. In DNA, the CDR3 is TGTGCCAGCAGCCCCGACATGGGGGGAGAGGCTTTCTTT. It yields the protein CASSPDMGGEAFF. The full variable domain, completed using reference TRBV11-3 and TRBJ1-1, is EAGVVQSPRYKIIEKKQPVAFWCNPISGHNTLYWYLQNLGQGPELLIRYENEEAVDDSQLPKDRFSAERLKGVDSTLKIQPAELGDSAVYLCASSPDMGGEAFFGQGTRLTVV.

This clonotype was seen many times. The chain joins TRBV29-1 to TRBJ2-3; 11 positions match TRBD2. Looked up from germline, CDR1 is SQVTM and CDR2 is ANQGSEA. This CDR3 is built from 14 residues. V dropped 3 bases and J dropped 3; count of bases not matched to a gene: 2. The CDR3 region is CSVDSGRATDTQYF. CDR3 coding DNA: TGCAGCGTTGATAGCGGGAGGGCAACAGATACGCAGTATTTT.

Of note for this clonotype: One base away lies a much larger clone, so this may be a sequencing read error. The gene calls are TRBV4-1 and TRBJ2-1, with 8 bases identical to TRBD2. The V gene's germline CDR1 is MGHRA and CDR2 YSYEKL. CDR3 size: 15 residues. V shed 4 bases, J shed 5 bases, and the junction held 7 bases outside the gene matches. The CDR3 is CASSRTTAGDNEQFF. DNA of the CDR3: TGCGCCAGCAGCCGAACGACAGCGGGAGACAATGAGCAGTTCTTC.

Of note for this clonotype: This sequence may be a read error, since a much larger clone differs from it by one base. The J gene is TRBJ2-7, the V gene TRBV6-1; D is possibly TRBD2 (5 bases). The germline gives CDR1 MNHNS, CDR2 SASEGT. Deletions cut 6 bases from V and 1 base from J, with 19 bases between. The CDR3 spans 16 residues. The CDR3 region is CASRDLYEGASYEQYF. DNA for the CDR3: TGTGCCAGCAGGGACCTTTACGAGGGCGCGTCCTACGAGCAGTACTTC.

On this clonotype: Mismatch with germline at one junction end may stem from a read error. The chain couples TRBV6-2 or TRBV6-3 to TRBJ2-3; TRBD2 matches at 8 bases. Germline V gives CDR1 MNHEY, CDR2 SVGEGT. The CDR3 contains 16 residues. The CDR3: CTSSQILAGLQDTQYF. CDR3 sequence (DNA): TGTACCAGCAGCCAGATTCTAGCGGGTCTTCAGGATACGCAGTATTTT.